Listed below are T cell receptor beta chains from one sample, sequenced in a study of vaccination and CD4 T cells after COVID-19. Antigens of these TCRs are unknown. TCRdb processed the PCR reads anew with MiXCR; each CDR3 protein has one entry. Among 25,000 to 30,000 distinct CDR3 sequences, roughly 57% were seen once, and the ten largest hold around a sixth. The sequences come from CD4+ T cells from blood, cultured in vitro, collected after SARS-CoV-2 vaccination. The receptor source for this set is a human donor who received a COVID-19 vaccine. Both conserved end residues are part of each CDR3. The D gene is left open where the match is weak. The listing skips clone size in some rows; elsewhere it reads once, few, many or a size class.

DNA | CDR3 | D | V | size | J
TGTGCCACCAGTGATTTGGACGAAGAGACCCAGTACTTC | CATSDLDEETQYF | NA | TRBV24-1 | few | TRBJ2-5
TGCAGTGCATTGGGAGGGGTACGCGAGCAGTACTTC | CSALGGVREQYF | TRBD2 | TRBV20-1 | NA | TRBJ2-7
TGTGCCAGCAGCGACAGGGGTACTGAAGCTTTCTTT | CASSDRGTEAFF | TRBD1 | TRBV27 | NA | TRBJ1-1
TGTGCCAGCAGTACACGACAGGGACCCTCTGGAAACACCATATATTTT | CASSTRQGPSGNTIYF | TRBD1 | TRBV6-1 | NA | TRBJ1-3
TGTGCCAGCAGCCAAGCGTACGGTAACTATGGCTACACCTTC | CASSQAYGNYGYTF | NA | TRBV14 | NA | TRBJ1-2
TGCAGTGCTAGAGTCAGTGGACAGTCTAATTCACCCCTCCACTTT | CSARVSGQSNSPLHF | NA | TRBV20-1 | few | TRBJ1-6
TGTGCCAGCACCCAGAACGATCCGACAGTGTCATATGGCTACACCTTC | CASTQNDPTVSYGYTF | NA | TRBV2 | NA | TRBJ1-2
TGTGCTAGTGGTTTGTGGTGGGGGGGCGCAACAGATACGCAGTATTTT | CASGLWWGGATDTQYF | NA | TRBV12-5 | NA | TRBJ2-3
TGTGCCAGCAGCTCACAGGGAGTTAACACTGAAGCTTTCTTT | CASSSQGVNTEAFF | NA | TRBV7-9 | NA | TRBJ1-1
TGCAGTGCTAGTGGGGGGATGGGGCGGGAGACCCAGTACTTC | CSASGGMGRETQYF | NA | TRBV20-1 | few | TRBJ2-5
TGCAGTGCCCCGACGCGTAACAGGGATGGCTACACCTTC | CSAPTRNRDGYTF | NA | TRBV20-1 | few | TRBJ1-2
TGCGCCAGCAGTGAGTCTAGTGGGGGCCAAGATACGCAGTATTTT | CASSESSGGQDTQYF | NA | TRBV10-1 | NA | TRBJ2-3
TGTGCCAGCAACGGACTAGCGGGGGGGCGTGGCACAGATACGCAGTATTTT | CASNGLAGGRGTDTQYF | TRBD2 | TRBV2 | few | TRBJ2-3
TGTGCCAGCAGTGAAAGGCCTACGCACATACAGGGGTACGAGCAGTACTTC | CASSERPTHIQGYEQYF | TRBD1 | TRBV2 | NA | TRBJ2-7
TGCAGTGCTAGGTTGGCCGGGGAGCTGTTTTTT | CSARLAGELFF | NA | TRBV20-1 | NA | TRBJ2-2
TGTGCCAGCAGCGACATTTCGAACACTGAAGCTTTCTTT | CASSDISNTEAFF | NA | TRBV2 | NA | TRBJ1-1
TGTGCCAGCAGCGAAACAGGGGTATACACCGGGGAGCTGTTTTTT | CASSETGVYTGELFF | TRBD1 | TRBV7-2 | few | TRBJ2-2
TGTGCCAGCAGTTACCGGACAGGGGACGAGACCCAGTACTTC | CASSYRTGDETQYF | TRBD1 | TRBV6-2/TRBV6-3 | NA | TRBJ2-5